This TCR beta chain was retrieved from a study of T cells in Graves' hyperthyroidism and ophthalmopathy. This CDR3 has 15 residues. Trimming left V 1 base short and J 7 bases short, with 15 bases between. In germline, CDR1 is SGHRS, CDR2 YFSETQ. Patients counted as stable if ophthalmopathy did not develop within 18 months. Recently diagnosed hyperthyroidism of less than 2 months' duration affected patients aged 18 to 65. Exclusions: uncontrolled infection, other autoimmune disease, pregnancy, lactation. This clonotype was found a few times. Researchers took RNA transcripts and amplified the TCR beta CDR3 regions from them. The HTBI primer set drove a first-round RT-PCR of the TCR CDR3. Each CDR3 protein is one row after TCRdb ran MiXCR on the multiplex PCR reads. The sample holds approximately 510,000 distinct CDR3 sequences; about 20% are singletons and the top ten take 26%.

Source material: blood. This TCR was recovered from a man aged 18 to 30 with Graves' hyperthyroidism. V gene TRBV5-1 combines with J gene TRBJ1-5, with a weak D call TRBD1 (6 bases). The DNA of the CDR3 is TGCGCCAGCAGCTTGTCGGGGGCCATTGAACAGCCCCAGCATTTT. This translates into CASSLSGAIEQPQHF.